Below, 14 T cell receptor beta chains from the same sample are listed, as sequenced in a study of Ad26.COV2.S vaccination and SARS-CoV-2 variants. Treatment in this sample: 15 to 20 received Ad26.COV2.S at low or high dose, single or two shots; roughly 5 received placebo; per-sample allocation not given. On day 63 after the first injection, vaccine and placebo recipients gave samples. The protocol was immunoSEQ multiplex PCR, while the TCRdb copy is restricted to in-frame clones and leaves out a portion. The sample contains approximately 410,000 clones, around 87% of which appear only once. The material was peripheral blood, obtained in a trial of Ad26.COV2.S vaccine versus placebo. Every receptor here comes from a person aged 18 to 59 who received the Ad26.COV2.S COVID-19 vaccine or a placebo.

V usage is TRBV11-1 and J usage is TRBJ2-7, with D perhaps TRBD1 (6 bases). Germline loops: CDR1 SGHAT, CDR2 FQDESV (reference sequence). V lost 4 bases to trimming and J lost 0 bases, with 13 bases between them. There are 15 residues in the CDR3. The DNA for the CDR3 is TGTGCCAGCAGCTCCACGGGACACGTCTCCTACGAGCAGTACTTC. It encodes CASSSTGHVSYEQYF. Drawing the rest from reference TRBV11-1 and TRBJ2-7, the complete variable domain is EAEVAQSPRYKITEKSQAVAFWCDPISGHATLYWYRQILGQGPELLVQFQDESVVDDSQLPKDRFSAERLKGVDSTLKIQPAELGDSAMYLCASSSTGHVSYEQYFGPGTRLTVT.

This sequence joins TRBV3-1 (or the pseudogene TRBV3-2) and TRBJ2-7, with D perhaps TRBD1 (6 bases). The CDR3 contains 11 residues. Per the germline V gene, CDR1 is LGHDT and CDR2 is YNNKEL (reference sequence). V gave up 6 bases and J gave up 7 bases, with 10 bases separating them. Here the CDR3 DNA reads TGTGCCAGCAGGTACAGGGTTGAGCAGTACTTC. Translated, it gives CASRYRVEQYF.

This chain links TRBV19 with TRBJ1-4; D may be TRBD1 (5 bases). CDR1 and CDR2 (germline): LNHDA, SQIVND (reference sequence). Trimming took 6 bases from V and 7 from J, leaving 9 bases between them. The CDR3 runs to 12 residues. CDR3 nucleotide sequence: TGTGCCAGTAGGCAGGGCCCTGAAAAACTGTTTTTT. It encodes CASRQGPEKLFF.

This chain uses TRBV7-6 with TRBJ2-5; D is perhaps TRBD1 (6 bases). The CDR3 has 15 residues. V lost 5 bases, J lost 0 bases, and 13 bases lay in between. Germline V gives CDR1 SGHVS, CDR2 FNYEAQ. In nucleotides, the CDR3 is TGTGCCAGCAGCCCAATGGGACACTACCAAGAGACCCAGTACTTC. Translated: CASSPMGHYQETQYF.

This chain joins TRBV7-9 and TRBJ1-2, with 7 bases identical to TRBD1. The CDR3 contains 14 residues. The V and J ends lost 5 bases and 5 bases, in that order; junction bases with no gene match: 8. From germline, CDR1 is SEHNR and CDR2 FQNEAQ (reference sequence). The CDR3 reads CASSPAGDRYGYTF. The CDR3 DNA reads TGTGCCAGCAGCCCCGCGGGGGACAGATATGGCTACACCTTC. Supplemented by reference TRBV7-9 and TRBJ1-2, the full variable domain reads DTGVSQNPRHKITKRGQNVTFRCDPISEHNRLYWYRQTLGQGPEFLTYFQNEAQLEKSRLLSDRFSAERPKGSFSTLEIQRTEQGDSAMYLCASSPAGDRYGYTFGSGTRLTVV.

The chain uses TRBV6-6 and TRBJ2-2; 8 bases line up with TRBD1. The germline CDR1 and CDR2 sequences are MNHNY and SVGAGI (reference sequence). With V trimmed by 5 bases and J by 10 bases, 9 bases remained unmatched. This CDR3 has 14 amino acids. CDR3: CASSPGTGKLELFF. The DNA for the CDR3 is TGTGCCAGCAGTCCCGGGACAGGCAAGTTGGAGCTGTTTTTT.

The CDR3 loop reads CATHTGASPLHF. The CDR3 DNA follows: TGTGCCACCCACACAGGGGCCTCACCCCTCCACTTT. This chain joins TRBV6-6 and TRBJ1-6, with TRBD1 matching 7 bases. The V gene end was trimmed by 10 bases and the J gene end by 10 bases; junction bases not matched to a gene: 7. Germline CDR1 and CDR2: MNHNY and SVGAGI (reference sequence). The CDR3 has 12 amino acids.

V and J are TRBV19 and TRBJ1-5, with D perhaps matching TRBD1 (5 bases). The CDR3 loop spans 14 amino acids. V was clipped by 4 bases and J by 7 bases, with 14 bases between them. CDR1 is LNHDA, CDR2 SQIVND, per germline (reference sequence). The CDR3 DNA reads TGTGCCAGTAGTAGGGGGGACCTTGGGCAGCCCCAGCATTTT. As protein: CASSRGDLGQPQHF.

DNA for the CDR3: TGTGCCAGCAGTGGATTTCCGGGACAGGATCTCACCGGGGAGCTGTTTTTT. Amino acid sequence: CASSGFPGQDLTGELFF. The chain employs TRBV2 and TRBJ2-2, with TRBD1 matching over 8 bases. Trimming at V came to 4 bases and at J to 4 bases, leaving 11 bases not matched to a gene. Germline V gene lookup returns CDR1 SNHLY and CDR2 FYNNEI. CDR3 length equals 17 residues.

V usage is TRBV5-6 and J usage is TRBJ2-7, with TRBD1 identical over 7 bases. Germline CDR1 reads SGHDT; CDR2 reads YYEEEE. CDR3 size: 15 residues. V gave up 4 bases and J gave up 5 bases; unmatched junction bases: 12. This chain's CDR3 is CASSGGTGVTNEQYF. CDR3 DNA: TGTGCCAGCAGCGGTGGTACAGGGGTGACAAACGAGCAGTACTTC.

The genes are TRBV5-6 and TRBJ1-6; D remains unclear. Germline values: CDR1 SGHDT, CDR2 YYEEEE. Trimming took off 4 bases at V and 6 bases at J, with 11 bases between the two ends. This CDR3 is built from 14 residues. The CDR3 protein is CASSPPTSNSPLHF. The CDR3 DNA reads as TGTGCCAGCAGCCCCCCGACAAGTAATTCACCCCTCCACTTT. Full variable domain (remainder filled in from reference TRBV5-6 and TRBJ1-6): DAGVTQSPTHLIKTRGQQVTLRCSPKSGHDTVSWYQQALGQGPQFIFQYYEEEERQRGNFPDRFSGHQFPNYSSELNVNALLLGDSALYLCASSPPTSNSPLHFGNGTRLTVT.

This clone was found once. The chain couples TRBV5-6 to TRBJ1-6; 9 bases agree with TRBD1. The CDR3 has 16 amino acids. The J segment lost 7 bases and the V segment lost 1 base, leaving 6 bases of the junction unmatched. Germline CDR1 is SGHDT and CDR2 is YYEEEE. CDR3 loop: CASSLFGDRENSPLHF. The CDR3 nucleotides are TGTGCCAGCAGCTTGTTTGGGGACAGGGAAAATTCACCCCTCCACTTT. Full variable domain (remainder filled in from reference TRBV5-6 and TRBJ1-6): DAGVTQSPTHLIKTRGQQVTLRCSPKSGHDTVSWYQQALGQGPQFIFQYYEEEERQRGNFPDRFSGHQFPNYSSELNVNALLLGDSALYLCASSLFGDRENSPLHFGNGTRLTVT.

The rearrangement uses TRBV6-5 and TRBJ2-1; 9 nucleotides match TRBD1. J was trimmed by 1 base and V by 6 bases; bases with no gene match: 4. There are 15 residues in the CDR3. CDR1 and CDR2 from the germline V gene are MNHEY and SVGAGI. The CDR3 DNA sequence: TGTGCCAGCAGGCAAGACAGGGGGTCCTACAATGAGCAGTTCTTC. Residues: CASRQDRGSYNEQFF.

This sequence joins TRBV13 and TRBJ1-6; no clear D. V lost 4 bases and J lost 6, with 4 bases in between. There are 12 residues in the CDR3. Germline V CDR1 and CDR2: PRHDT, FYEKMQ (reference sequence). The CDR3 nucleotides read TGTGCCAGCAGCTATGGTAATTCACCCCTCCACTTT. Protein sequence: CASSYGNSPLHF.